This passage covers 9 T cell receptor beta chains from one sample sequenced in a study of Tregs in tolerant kidney transplant recipients. Assay used: immunoSEQ multiplex PCR; TCRdb lists only in-frame clones, some missing. The table includes some 240,000 clones, around 82% detected once. Sequencing was carried out using CD4+ T cells from blood. Receptor source: a human donor in good health.

Comments on this clone: This specimen includes other DNA sequences encoding the same CDR3. The chain carries TRBV5-1 and TRBJ2-5, with TRBD2 identical over 15 bases. Germline V gene lookup returns CDR1 SGHRS and CDR2 YFSETQ. V trimming: 4 bases; J trimming: 4 bases; junction bases outside the gene matches: 5. This CDR3 region has 16 residues. In nucleotides, the CDR3 is TGCGCCAGCAGCGCCGGACTAGCGGGAGGGGGAGAGACCCAGTACTTC. It translates to CASSAGLAGGGETQYF.

The CDR3 DNA is TGTGCCAGCAGCTTAGATCTAGGTGTGGGGAGGGCTACTAGCACAGATACGCAGTATTTT. This encodes CASSLDLGVGRATSTDTQYF. The rearrangement joins TRBV11-2 to TRBJ2-3, with 7 positions matching TRBD2. Germline values: CDR1 SGHAT, CDR2 FQNNGV. The CDR3 is 20 amino acids. V trimming: 0 bases; J trimming: 0 bases; junction bases outside the gene matches: 15.

The chain combines TRBV7-9 with TRBJ2-5; the match to TRBD2 covers 8 bases. This CDR3 spans 17 amino acids. V lost 5 bases, J lost 5 bases, and 16 bases stayed unmatched. CDR1 and CDR2 from the germline V gene are SEHNR and FQNEAQ (reference sequence). The CDR3 nucleotides are TGTGCCAGCAGCGTTAGTGTGATAGCGGGGCCAGTCGAGACCCAGTACTTC. Its translation is CASSVSVIAGPVETQYF.

This rearrangement joins TRBV7-9 to TRBJ2-1, with D maybe TRBD2 (6 bases). This CDR3 is 13 amino acids long. V lost 3 bases and J 3 bases, leaving 6 bases between the germline ends. The germline V gene has CDR1 SEHNR and CDR2 FQNEAQ (reference sequence). CDR3 protein: CASSLTSYNEQFF. The CDR3 coding sequence is TGTGCCAGCAGCTTGACTAGCTACAATGAGCAGTTCTTC.

This clone came up a few times. The chain recombines TRBV7-3 with TRBJ1-2; 7 nucleotides align to TRBD1. The CDR3 spans 15 residues. Germline loops: CDR1 SGHTA, CDR2 FQGTGA. V trimming: 5 bases; J trimming: 6 bases; junction bases outside the gene matches: 12. For the CDR3, the DNA is TGTGCCAGCAGCAATTTTCGACAGGGCGGACATGGCTACACCTTC. Amino acids: CASSNFRQGGHGYTF.

The chain combines TRBV30 with TRBJ1-5; TRBD1 aligns across 8 bases. V lost 0 bases and J lost 6; bases outside the gene matches: 10. CDR1 is GTSNPN and CDR2 is SVGIG in the germline V gene (reference sequence). The CDR3 sequence is 16 residues long. In nucleotides, the CDR3 is TGTGCCTGGAGTGTAGAAGGGACAGGAAGGTCTCAGCCCCAGCATTTT. The encoded protein is CAWSVEGTGRSQPQHF.

The J gene is TRBJ2-7, the V gene TRBV6-1; 10 nucleotides line up with TRBD1. The CDR3 is 14 amino acids. J lost 4 bases, V lost 5 bases, and 5 bases had no gene match. Germline V lookup: CDR1 MNHNS, CDR2 SASEGT. CDR3 protein: CASSSGTGEYEQYF. In DNA, the CDR3 is TGTGCCAGCAGTTCCGGGACAGGGGAGTACGAGCAGTACTTC.

This clone was seen more than once but under ten times. V and J are TRBV6-5 and TRBJ1-2, with 7 bases fitting TRBD1. Germline loops: CDR1 MNHEY, CDR2 SVGAGI. Trimming removed 6 bases from V and 8 bases from J; junction bases left unmatched: 12. The CDR3 is 14 residues long. Written as DNA, the CDR3 is TGTGCCAGCAGGAAAACGGCAGGGGGAAAAGGCTACACCTTC. Encoded protein: CASRKTAGGKGYTF.

The rearrangement joins TRBV5-8 to TRBJ1-5; tentative D call: TRBD1 (5 bases). The CDR3 contains 16 residues. Trimming pared 3 bases from V and 3 bases from J, leaving 16 bases between. Per the germline V gene, CDR1 is SGHTS and CDR2 is YDEGEE. The DNA for the CDR3 is TGTGCCAGCAGCTCGACAGTAGGGACGGTCAATCAGCCCCAGCATTTT. Protein: CASSSTVGTVNQPQHF.